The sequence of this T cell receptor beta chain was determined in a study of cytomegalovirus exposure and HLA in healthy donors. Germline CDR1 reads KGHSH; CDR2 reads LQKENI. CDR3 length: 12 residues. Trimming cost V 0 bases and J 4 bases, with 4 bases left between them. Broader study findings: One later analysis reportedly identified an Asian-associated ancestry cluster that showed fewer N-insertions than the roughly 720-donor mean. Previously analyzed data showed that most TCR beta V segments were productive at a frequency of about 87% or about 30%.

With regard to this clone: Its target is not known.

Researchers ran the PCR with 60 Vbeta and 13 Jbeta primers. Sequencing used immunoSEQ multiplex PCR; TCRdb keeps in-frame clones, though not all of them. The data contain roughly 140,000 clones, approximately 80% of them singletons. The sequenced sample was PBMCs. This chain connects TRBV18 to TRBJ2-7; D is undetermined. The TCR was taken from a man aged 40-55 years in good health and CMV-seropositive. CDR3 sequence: CASSPPSYEQYF. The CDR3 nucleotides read TGTGCCAGCTCACCACCGAGTTACGAGCAGTACTTC.